The text below deals with one T cell receptor beta chain. The sample comes from a study of Ad26.COV2.S vaccination and SARS-CoV-2 variants. The CDR3 sequence is 14 residues long. V lost 4 bases, J lost 5 bases, and 7 bases stayed unmatched. Germline CDR1 reads SNHLY; CDR2 reads FYNNEI. This table comes from immunoSEQ multiplex PCR, and its TCRdb copy is limited to in-frame clones, with some not included. The sample carries about 400,000 clones, approximately 89% recorded once. Noted treatment: roughly 19 received Ad26.COV2.S at low or high dose, single or two shots; 5 received placebo; per-sample allocation not given. Sampling was performed 63 days after the first vaccine or placebo injection.

The TCR originated in a person between 18 and 65 years old who received the Ad26.COV2.S COVID-19 vaccine or a placebo. Source: peripheral blood, taken in a trial of Ad26.COV2.S vaccine versus placebo. V is TRBV2 and J is TRBJ1-2; TRBD1 agrees at 7 bases. The CDR3 nucleotides read TGTGCCAGCAGTGTCGACGGGACAGAGTATGGCTACACCTTC. Translated, it gives CASSVDGTEYGYTF. Full variable domain (missing parts from reference TRBV2 and TRBJ1-2): EPEVTQTPSHQVTQMGQEVILRCVPISNHLYFYWYRQILGQKVEFLVSFYNNEISEKSEIFDDQFSVERPDGSNFTLKIRSTKLEDSAMYFCASSVDGTEYGYTFGSGTRLTVV.